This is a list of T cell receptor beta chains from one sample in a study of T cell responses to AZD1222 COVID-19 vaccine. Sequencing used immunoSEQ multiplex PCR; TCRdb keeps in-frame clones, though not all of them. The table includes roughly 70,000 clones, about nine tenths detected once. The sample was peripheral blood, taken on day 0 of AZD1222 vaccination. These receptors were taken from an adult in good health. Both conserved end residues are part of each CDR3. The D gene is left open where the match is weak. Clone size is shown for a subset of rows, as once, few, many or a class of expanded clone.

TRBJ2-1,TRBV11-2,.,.,TGTGCCAGCAGCAACAAGGACTGGAGCTCCTACAATGAGCAGTTCTTC,CASSNKDWSSYNEQFF
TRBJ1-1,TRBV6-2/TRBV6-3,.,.,TGTGCCAGCAGTATTCGAGGTAACACTGAAGCTTTCTTT,CASSIRGNTEAFF
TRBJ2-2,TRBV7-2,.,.,TGTGCCAGCAGCTTAGTTGGGGGATACACCGGGGAGCTGTTTTTT,CASSLVGGYTGELFF
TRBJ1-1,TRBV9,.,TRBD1,TGTGCCAGCAGCGTAGGGGCAGGGGGTTTACGCACTGAAGCTTTCTTT,CASSVGAGGLRTEAFF
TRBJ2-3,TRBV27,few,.,TGTGCCAGCAGTTTGGACAGTCCGGATACGCAGTATTTT,CASSLDSPDTQYF
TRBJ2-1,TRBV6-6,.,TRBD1,TGTGCCAGCAGTCCTCCGACAGGGAGAGGCGGTGAGCAGTTCTTC,CASSPPTGRGGEQFF
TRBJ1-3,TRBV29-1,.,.,TGCAGCGTTGAAAAACTGGGAACTGGAAACACCATATATTTT,CSVEKLGTGNTIYF
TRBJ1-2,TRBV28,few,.,TGTGCCAGCAGCCCGCAAAGTGACTATGGCTACACCTTC,CASSPQSDYGYTF
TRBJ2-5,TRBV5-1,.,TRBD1,TGCGCCAGCAGCTTGCGGGGACAGACGGAGACCCAGTACTTC,CASSLRGQTETQYF
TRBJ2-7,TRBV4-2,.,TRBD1,TGTGCCAGCAGCCAACAATCCGGGACAGGATCCTACGAGCAGTACTTC,CASSQQSGTGSYEQYF
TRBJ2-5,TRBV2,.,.,TGTGCCAGCCAAAGGCAAGAGACCCAGTACTTC,CASQRQETQYF
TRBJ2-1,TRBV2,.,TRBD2,TGTGCCAGCAGTGCGGGACTACCAAGTGTTGAGCAGTTCTTC,CASSAGLPSVEQFF
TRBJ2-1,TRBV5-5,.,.,TGTGCCAGCAGCTCCCGGGACAACCGTCGAGGGCAGTTCTTC,CASSSRDNRRGQFF
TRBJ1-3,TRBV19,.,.,TGTGCCAGTAGTACGTATTCAAGCCCCCCTGGAAACACCATATATTTT,CASSTYSSPPGNTIYF
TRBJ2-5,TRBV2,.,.,TGTGCCAGCAGATACGGGGGAAAGACCCAGTACTTC,CASRYGGKTQYF
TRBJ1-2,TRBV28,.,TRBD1,TGTGCCAGCAGTGCAGGGGGCGCAGTTGATGGCTACACCTTC,CASSAGGAVDGYTF
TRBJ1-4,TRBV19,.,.,TGTGCCACGGGCCCGCGCAATGAAAAACTGTTTTTT,CATGPRNEKLFF
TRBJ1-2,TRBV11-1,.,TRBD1,TGTGCCAGCAGCTCCCCAGGACAGGTCTATGGCTACACCTTC,CASSSPGQVYGYTF
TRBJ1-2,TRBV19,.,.,TGTGCCAGTAGTATACAGGAGCACTATGGCTACACCTTC,CASSIQEHYGYTF
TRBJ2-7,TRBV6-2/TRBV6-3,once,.,TGTGCCAGCAGTTACTCGAAACCCTACGAGCAGTACTTC,CASSYSKPYEQYF
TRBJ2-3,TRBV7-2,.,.,TGTGCCAGCAGGATGGTGACAGATACGCAGTATTTT,CASRMVTDTQYF
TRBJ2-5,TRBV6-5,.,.,TGTGCCAGCAGGGTTATGGAGACCCAGTACTTC,CASRVMETQYF
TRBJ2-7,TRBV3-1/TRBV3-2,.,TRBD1,TGTGCCAGCAGCCAGGACAGGGTTTCGTTTGGATTCGAGCAGTACTTC,CASSQDRVSFGFEQYF
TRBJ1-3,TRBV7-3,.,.,TGTGCCAGCAGCGCATCGGGCTCTGGAAACACCATATATTTT,CASSASGSGNTIYF
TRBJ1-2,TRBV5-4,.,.,TGTGCCAGCAGCTTTTCACTGAATGACTACACCTTC,CASSFSLNDYTF
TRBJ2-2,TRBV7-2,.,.,TGTGCCAGCAGTTTAGACACGGGGGAGCTGTTTTTT,CASSLDTGELFF
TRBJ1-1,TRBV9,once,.,TGTGCCAGCAGCGTAGATCGAGGGTTGGGTGAAGCTTTCTTT,CASSVDRGLGEAFF
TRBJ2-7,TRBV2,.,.,TGTGCCACCTCAGGGGACGCCTACGAGCAGTACTTC,CATSGDAYEQYF
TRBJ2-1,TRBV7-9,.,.,TGTGCCAGCAGTCCACAGGGCGGGAGCTCCTACAATGAGCAGTTCTTC,CASSPQGGSSYNEQFF
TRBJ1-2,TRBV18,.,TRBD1,TGTGCCAGCTCACCACAACAGGGGGATGGCTACACCTTC,CASSPQQGDGYTF
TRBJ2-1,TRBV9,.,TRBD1,TGTGCCAGCAGCGCAGGGGGCACTGGTTATGAGCAGTTCTTC,CASSAGGTGYEQFF
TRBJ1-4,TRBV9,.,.,TGTGCCAGCAGCGTAGTAAGGGGAGGGGGGTATAATGAAAAACTGTTTTTT,CASSVVRGGGYNEKLFF
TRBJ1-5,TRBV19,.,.,TGTGCCAGTAGTTACACAGGGAATCAGCCCCAGCATTTT,CASSYTGNQPQHF
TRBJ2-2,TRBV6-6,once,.,TGTGCCAGCAGTAATCACCTAGTGACAGGGGAGCTGTTTTTT,CASSNHLVTGELFF
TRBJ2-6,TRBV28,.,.,TGTGCCAGCAGCGACCCCTCTGGGGCCAACGTCCTGACTTTC,CASSDPSGANVLTF
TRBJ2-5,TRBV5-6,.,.,TGTGCCAGCAGCTTGGTCTCGCCAGGGAGAGAGACCCAGTACTTC,CASSLVSPGRETQYF
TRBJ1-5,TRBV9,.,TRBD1,TGTGCCAGCAGCTCGGGACAGGGTAATCAGCCCCAGCATTTT,CASSSGQGNQPQHF
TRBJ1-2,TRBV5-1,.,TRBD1,TGCGCCAGCAGCAAGGACAGGGACTATGGCTACACCTTC,CASSKDRDYGYTF
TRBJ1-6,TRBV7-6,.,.,TGTGCCAGCAGCTTTAGGAGGGGGGGCGGTAATTCACCCCTCCACTTT,CASSFRRGGGNSPLHF
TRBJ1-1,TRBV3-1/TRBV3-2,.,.,TGTGCCAGCGCCCCGGGCCGCGGCACTGAAGCTTTCTTT,CASAPGRGTEAFF
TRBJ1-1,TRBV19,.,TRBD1,TGTGCCAGTAGTATAGCAGACAGGGGGCGAACTGAAGCTTTCTTT,CASSIADRGRTEAFF
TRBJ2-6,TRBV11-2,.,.,TGTGCCAGCAGCTCCCTCAGTAAGCGGCCATCTGGGGCCAACGTCCTGACTTTC,CASSSLSKRPSGANVLTF
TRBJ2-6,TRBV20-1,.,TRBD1,TGCAGTGCTAGTCCCGGGACAGGGCCTGGGGCCAACGTCCTGACTTTC,CSASPGTGPGANVLTF
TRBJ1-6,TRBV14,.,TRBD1,TGTGCCAGCAGCCACAGGGGGGGCTACTTCGGTTCACCCCTCCACTTT,CASSHRGGYFGSPLHF